The 32 T cell receptor beta chains given below trace back to one sample, sequenced in a study of CD8 T cells in ankylosing spondylitis. TCRdb reprocessed the 5' RACE reads with MiXCR, giving one entry per CDR3 protein. The data contain about 36,000 distinct CDR3 sequences, about 11% of them singletons. The sample consisted of synovial fluid, either unsorted or a sorted T cell fraction (not recorded which). Receptors were obtained from a male donor with ankylosing spondylitis.

The chain couples TRBV6-2 or TRBV6-3 to TRBJ2-7; TRBD1 is a possible D gene (6 bases). The CDR3 contains 15 residues. CDR1 is MNHEY and CDR2 is SVGEGT in the germline V gene. Trimming pared 2 bases from V and 5 bases from J, leaving 16 bases between. As DNA, the CDR3 is TGTGCCAGCAGTTACCGGGGACAATCCGCCGACGAGCAGTACTTC. Its translation is CASSYRGQSADEQYF.

Turning to this clonotype: Given a much more abundant clone one base away, this may be a read error. This sequence joins TRBV28 and TRBJ2-1; 16 positions match TRBD2. V trimming: 5 bases; J trimming: 5 bases; junction bases outside the gene matches: 15. The CDR3 totals 20 residues. Germline CDR1 reads MDHEN; CDR2 reads SYDVKM. DNA of the CDR3: TGTGCCAGCAGTACCCTGGGACTAGCGGGAGGGCCTATGGGGGACAATGAGCAGTTCTTC. Its translation: CASSTLGLAGGPMGDNEQFF.

Many counts were recorded for this clonotype. The V gene is TRBV12-3 or TRBV12-4, the J gene TRBJ2-7; TRBD2 agrees at 7 bases. This CDR3 contains 17 residues. Losses at the gene ends were 6 bases for V and 0 bases for J; bases not matched to a gene: 14. CDR3 amino acids: CASRVCGDYSSSYEQYF. The CDR3 nucleotides are TGTGCCAGCAGAGTGTGTGGGGACTATTCGAGCTCCTACGAGCAGTACTTC.

The genes are TRBV20-1 and TRBJ1-5; D is ambiguous. CDR3 size: 16 residues. Trimming pared 4 bases from V and 9 bases from J, leaving 25 bases between. The germline V gene encodes CDR1 DFQATT and CDR2 SNEGSKA (reference sequence). CDR3 sequence (DNA): TGCAGTGCTACTAGGACGGCCCATCCTGATTCCGGGCCCCAGCATTTT. Its protein is CSATRTAHPDSGPQHF.

The chain has TRBV15 and TRBJ2-5; 8 bases line up with TRBD1. V lost 4 bases and J lost 2; bases outside the gene matches: 9. The CDR3 contains 16 residues. Germline V gene lookup returns CDR1 LNHNV and CDR2 YYDKDF (reference sequence). The CDR3 reads CATSIGGTGGQETQYF. The CDR3 nucleotides are TGTGCCACCAGCATAGGAGGTACAGGGGGGCAAGAGACCCAGTACTTC. Drawing the rest from reference TRBV15 and TRBJ2-5, the complete variable domain is DAMVIQNPRYQVTQFGKPVTLSCSQTLNHNVMYWYQQKSSQAPKLLFHYYDKDFNNEADTPDNFQSRRPNTSFCFLDIRSPGLGDTAMYLCATSIGGTGGQETQYFGPGTRLLVL.

This clonotype occurred many times. The genes are TRBV10-3 and TRBJ2-3; tentative D call: TRBD2 (6 bases). The CDR3 consists of 14 residues. Germline values: CDR1 ENHRY, CDR2 SYGVKD. Deletions cut 9 bases from V and 0 bases from J, with 13 bases between. This chain's CDR3 is CAIRTGTSTDTQYF. CDR3 nucleotides: TGTGCCATTCGGACGGGGACTAGCACAGATACGCAGTATTTT.

This clonotype was seen only a few times. V is TRBV12-3 or TRBV12-4 and J is TRBJ2-2, with 7 bases aligning to TRBD1. The ends lost 2 bases at V and 4 bases at J; junction bases unmatched: 16. CDR3 length: 19 residues. CDR3 loop: CASSLSTPGQDAFTGELFF. The CDR3 DNA reads TGTGCCAGCAGTTTATCGACACCAGGACAGGACGCTTTCACCGGGGAGCTGTTTTTT.

This clonotype has only a few counts. V and J are TRBV7-9 and TRBJ1-2, with D perhaps TRBD1 (5 bases). The CDR3 runs 13 residues. CDR1 and CDR2 from the germline V gene are SEHNR and FQNEAQ (reference sequence). V was cut by 5 bases and J by 3 bases, with 10 bases left in between. CDR3 bases: TGTGCCAGCAGCGCCTCGACAGACTATGGCTACACCTTC. Its protein is CASSASTDYGYTF. Based on the CDR3 plus reference TRBV7-9 and TRBJ1-2, the full variable domain is DTGVSQNPRHKITKRGQNVTFRCDPISEHNRLYWYRQTLGQGPEFLTYFQNEAQLEKSRLLSDRFSAERPKGSFSTLEIQRTEQGDSAMYLCASSASTDYGYTFGSGTRLTVV.

This clonotype was detected a few times. The J gene is TRBJ1-2, the V gene TRBV12-5; D is perhaps TRBD1 (5 bases). V was pared by 3 bases and J by 8 bases, with 22 bases between. The V gene's germline CDR1 is LGHNT and CDR2 FRNRAP. This CDR3 spans 16 amino acids. For the CDR3, the DNA is TGTGCTAGTGGTTTCGGTCGGGAAGGGGTCATGGGGGGCTACACCTTC. Its translation: CASGFGREGVMGGYTF.

This clonotype was counted ten times or more. V usage is TRBV6-1 and J usage is TRBJ1-1; the D is unclear. The CDR3 sequence is 13 residues long. The V end lost 4 bases, the J end lost 2 bases, and 8 bases lay between the germline ends. The germline V gene has CDR1 MNHNS and CDR2 SASEGT. The CDR3 spells CASSVMGNTEAFF. Written as DNA, the CDR3 is TGTGCCAGCAGTGTCATGGGCAACACTGAAGCTTTCTTT.

This clonotype was detected only a few times. This chain joins TRBV3-1 and TRBJ1-1; no reliable D call. Trimming took 1 base from V and 1 from J, leaving 7 bases between them. The germline gives CDR1 LGHDT, CDR2 YNNKEL (reference sequence). The CDR3 runs to 14 residues. CDR3 DNA sequence: TGTGCCAGCAGCCAAGTGGCAAGGAACACTGAAGCTTTCTTT. It translates to CASSQVARNTEAFF.

The chain is built from TRBV6-2 or TRBV6-3 and TRBJ2-3, with TRBD2 matching 7 bases. The CDR3 length is 20 residues. Trimming cost V 8 bases and J 1 base; bases outside gene matches: 24. The germline gives CDR1 MNHEY, CDR2 SVGEGT. The DNA for the CDR3 is TGTGCCAGCCGCCCACGGGGTGGACTAGTCGGGAGGCTTGGCACAGATACGCAGTATTTT. Translation gives CASRPRGGLVGRLGTDTQYF.

This clonotype was seen a handful of times. The chain links TRBV4-1 to TRBJ2-2; maybe TRBD2 (5 bases). The V and J ends lost 0 bases and 0 bases respectively, with 14 bases between them. The CDR3 is 18 amino acids. Per the germline V gene, CDR1 is MGHRA and CDR2 is YSYEKL. CDR3 bases: TGCGCCAGCAGCCAAGATCCCCCGGGGTATACGAACACCGGGGAGCTGTTTTTT. It encodes CASSQDPPGYTNTGELFF.

The chain couples TRBV15 to TRBJ1-2; no clear D. The CDR3 loop spans 14 amino acids. V lost 1 base and J 2 bases, leaving 8 bases between the germline ends. The germline V gene encodes CDR1 LNHNV and CDR2 YYDKDF (reference sequence). This CDR3 reads CATSRANGNYGYTF. The DNA for the CDR3 is TGTGCCACCAGCAGAGCAAACGGAAACTATGGCTACACCTTC.

With regard to this clonotype: This may arise from a read error, as a much more abundant clone is one base away. The CDR3 coding sequence is TGTGCCAGCAGCCCGGAACAGAACTATGGCTACACCTTC. Protein: CASSPEQNYGYTF. V and J are TRBV5-5 and TRBJ1-2; D unresolved. The V end lost 4 bases, the J end lost 2 bases, and 9 bases lay between the germline ends. The CDR3 is 13 amino acids. The germline V gene has CDR1 SGHKS and CDR2 YYEKEE (reference sequence). The full variable domain, completed using reference TRBV5-5 and TRBJ1-2, is DAGVTQSPTHLIKTRGQQVTLRCSPISGHKSVSWYQQVLGQGPQFIFQYYEKEERGRGNFPDRFSARQFPNYSSELNVNALLLGDSALYLCASSPEQNYGYTFGSGTRLTVV.

This clonotype came up many times. V and J are TRBV29-1 and TRBJ2-1; 7 positions agree with TRBD2. The CDR3 is 18 amino acids. V gave up 1 base and J gave up 2 bases; unmatched junction bases: 14. The V gene's germline CDR1 is SQVTM and CDR2 ANQGSEA. DNA for the CDR3: TGCAGCGTTGAAGTTTTTGGTGAGGGAGGGAACCCCTACAATGAGCAGTTCTTC. Its protein is CSVEVFGEGGNPYNEQFF.

V gene TRBV5-1 combines with J gene TRBJ1-2, with 7 nucleotides matching TRBD1. Per germline, CDR1 SGHRS and CDR2 YFSETQ. CDR3 size: 15 residues. Germline trimming cut 6 bases from V and 4 bases from J; bases unmatched to any gene: 12. DNA of the CDR3: TGCGCCAGCACATTCTCGTCGGGACAGTCCTATGGCTACACCTTC. Amino acid sequence: CASTFSSGQSYGYTF.

This clonotype showed up just a few times. The chain employs TRBV10-3 and TRBJ2-7, with 11 bases aligning to TRBD1. The CDR3 sequence is 14 residues long. Per germline, CDR1 ENHRY and CDR2 SYGVKD. The V and J ends lost 10 bases and 3 bases, in that order; junction bases with no gene match: 8. The CDR3: CATASGTGGYEQYF. CDR3 DNA sequence: TGTGCCACCGCCTCCGGGACAGGGGGCTACGAGCAGTACTTC.

In this sample, this clonotype turned up a few times. The CDR3 coding sequence is TGTGCCAGCTCCCCAGGTTGGAACACTGAAGCTTTCTTT. Its translation is CASSPGWNTEAFF. The rearrangement links TRBV27 to TRBJ1-1; D unclear. The germline V gene has CDR1 MNHEY and CDR2 SMNVEV (reference sequence). This CDR3 has 13 amino acids. Trimming removed 8 bases from V and 1 base from J, with 11 bases in between.

V is TRBV20-1 and J is TRBJ2-1; TRBD2 aligns across 15 bases. Germline V CDR1 and CDR2: DFQATT, SNEGSKA (reference sequence). Trimming took 6 bases from V and 9 from J; bases not matched to a gene: 12. The CDR3 spans 16 residues. This CDR3 reads CSAQLIGGLAGGEQFF. CDR3 coding DNA: TGCAGTGCCCAACTTATCGGGGGACTAGCGGGAGGTGAGCAGTTCTTC.

In this sample, this clonotype turned up many times. The chain couples TRBV12-3 or TRBV12-4 to TRBJ2-1; D is unresolved. Deletions cut 3 bases from V and 14 bases from J, with 17 bases between. CDR3 length: 13 residues. The CDR3 sequence: CASSLLFVGRKFF. The CDR3 DNA reads TGTGCCAGCAGTTTGTTATTTGTAGGACGGAAGTTCTTC.

The chain carries TRBV28 and TRBJ2-7, with 7 bases aligning to TRBD1. With V trimmed by 8 bases and J by 2 bases, 12 bases remained unmatched. This CDR3 is built from 15 residues. Germline CDR1 reads MDHEN; CDR2 reads SYDVKM. This chain's CDR3 is CASGLQGMSPYEQYF. CDR3 DNA: TGTGCCAGCGGCTTACAGGGGATGTCCCCCTACGAGCAGTACTTC.

This clonotype was counted ten times or more. This rearrangement joins TRBV5-6 to TRBJ2-3, with 10 nucleotides matching TRBD2. V lost 1 base and J lost 3; bases outside the gene matches: 5. The germline V gene has CDR1 SGHDT and CDR2 YYEEEE. This CDR3 has 16 amino acids. The CDR3 DNA reads TGTGCCAGCAGCTTGCGGCTAGCGGGAGTTACAGATACGCAGTATTTT. It is translated as CASSLRLAGVTDTQYF. The entire variable domain, with the rest obtained from reference TRBV5-6 and TRBJ2-3, is as follows: DAGVTQSPTHLIKTRGQQVTLRCSPKSGHDTVSWYQQALGQGPQFIFQYYEEEERQRGNFPDRFSGHQFPNYSSELNVNALLLGDSALYLCASSLRLAGVTDTQYFGPGTRLTVL.

The gene calls are TRBV28 and TRBJ2-5, with 9 bases matching TRBD2. The germline CDR1 and CDR2 sequences are MDHEN and SYDVKM. J lost 5 bases, V lost 8 bases, and 9 bases had no gene match. The CDR3 contains 14 residues. The CDR3 loop is CASLLAGATETQYF. CDR3 DNA: TGTGCCAGCCTTTTAGCGGGAGCAACGGAGACCCAGTACTTC.

This clonotype was seen many times. The CDR3 loop is CASSPGQGWTEAFF. CDR3 nucleotides: TGTGCCAGCAGTCCGGGACAGGGGTGGACTGAAGCTTTCTTT. The V gene is TRBV27, the J gene TRBJ1-1; TRBD1 agrees at 10 bases. V lost 5 bases to trimming and J lost 5 bases; unmatched junction nucleotides: 5. Germline V gives CDR1 MNHEY, CDR2 SMNVEV (reference sequence). CDR3 length: 14 amino acids.

This clonotype was seen many times. The V call is TRBV19, the J call TRBJ2-5; TRBD2 agrees at 7 bases. CDR3 length equals 15 residues. The ends lost 2 bases at V and 4 bases at J; junction bases unmatched: 7. Germline V gives CDR1 LNHDA, CDR2 SQIVND (reference sequence). The CDR3 spells CASSIWGGLGETQYF. The CDR3 DNA is TGTGCCAGTAGTATATGGGGAGGGCTAGGAGAGACCCAGTACTTC. The full variable domain, completed using reference TRBV19 and TRBJ2-5, is DGGITQSPKYLFRKEGQNVTLSCEQNLNHDAMYWYRQDPGQGLRLIYYSQIVNDFQKGDIAEGYSVSREKKESFPLTVTSAQKNPTAFYLCASSIWGGLGETQYFGPGTRLLVL.

This clonotype was recorded many times. J is TRBJ1-6 and V is TRBV12-3 or TRBV12-4; perhaps TRBD1 as D (5 bases). V was clipped by 7 bases and J by 4 bases, with 14 bases between them. This CDR3 region has 15 residues. The CDR3 DNA is TGTGCCAGCACCCCAGCGGGGGTGTATAATTCACCCCTCCACTTT. It codes for CASTPAGVYNSPLHF.

This clonotype was counted between two and nine times. V gene TRBV5-1 combines with J gene TRBJ2-1; D unresolved. V gave up 1 base and J gave up 6 bases, with 2 bases separating them. Germline V gives CDR1 SGHRS, CDR2 YFSETQ. This CDR3 is 11 amino acids long. This CDR3 reads CASSLRNEQFF. The DNA of the CDR3 is TGCGCCAGCAGCTTGCGCAATGAGCAGTTCTTC. Complete variable domain (other parts from reference TRBV5-1 and TRBJ2-1): KAGVTQTPRYLIKTRGQQVTLSCSPISGHRSVSWYQQTPGQGLQFLFEYFSETQRNKGNFPGRFSGRQFSNSRSEMNVSTLELGDSALYLCASSLRNEQFFGPGTRLTVL.

This clonotype has a handful of counts. The chain carries TRBV7-2 and TRBJ2-7; D is possibly TRBD1 (5 bases). Germline V gives CDR1 SGHTA, CDR2 FQGNSA. Between the trimmed V and J ends, which lost 1 base and 4 bases, there was a span of 14 bases. The CDR3 totals 15 residues. CDR3 bases: TGTGCCAGCAGCTTAGTAGGGCAGGGAATTTACGAGCAGTACTTC. Protein: CASSLVGQGIYEQYF.

This clonotype occurred a few times. The chain recombines TRBV7-3 with TRBJ2-1, with TRBD2 identical over 8 bases. V trimming: 2 bases; J trimming: 8 bases; junction bases outside the gene matches: 8. The germline V gene has CDR1 SGHTA and CDR2 FQGTGA. This CDR3 contains 15 residues. CDR3 protein: CASSLLAGPPYEQFF. Here the CDR3 DNA reads TGTGCCAGCAGCTTACTAGCGGGTCCGCCATATGAGCAGTTCTTC. Full variable domain (outside the CDR3, taken from reference TRBV7-3 and TRBJ2-1): GAGVSQTPSNKVTEKGKYVELRCDPISGHTALYWYRQSLGQGPEFLIYFQGTGAADDSGLPNDRFFAVRPEGSVSTLKIQRTERGDSAVYLCASSLLAGPPYEQFFGPGTRLTVL.

This chain links TRBV4-3 with TRBJ1-4; D gene ambiguous. The CDR3 totals 18 residues. V dropped 1 base and J dropped 0 bases, with 15 bases sitting between them. Germline-derived CDR1 and CDR2 are LGHNA and YSLEER. CDR3 region: CASSQASYVGATNEKLFF. DNA for the CDR3: TGCGCCAGCAGCCAAGCATCTTATGTCGGAGCAACTAATGAAAAACTGTTTTTT.

This chain uses TRBV2 with TRBJ2-7, with D uncertain. The CDR3 runs to 11 residues. V lost 7 bases and J 3 bases, leaving 7 bases between the germline ends. In germline, CDR1 is SNHLY, CDR2 FYNNEI. In DNA, the CDR3 is TGTGCCAGCACCGTGGGCTACGAGCAGTACTTC. As protein: CASTVGYEQYF.